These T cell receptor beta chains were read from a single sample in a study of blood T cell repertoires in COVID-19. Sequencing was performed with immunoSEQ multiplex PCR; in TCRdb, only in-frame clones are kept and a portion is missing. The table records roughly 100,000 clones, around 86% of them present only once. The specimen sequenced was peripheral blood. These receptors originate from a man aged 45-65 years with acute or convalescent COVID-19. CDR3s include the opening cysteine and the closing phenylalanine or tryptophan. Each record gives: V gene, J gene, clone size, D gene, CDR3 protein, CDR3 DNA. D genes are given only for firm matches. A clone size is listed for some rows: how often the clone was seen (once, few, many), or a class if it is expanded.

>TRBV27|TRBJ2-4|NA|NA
CASSRNTGLWGNIQYF
TGTGCCAGCAGTCGAAACACAGGGTTATGGGGAAACATTCAGTACTTC
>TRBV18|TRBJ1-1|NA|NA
CASSPLEKVNTEAFF
TGTGCCAGCTCACCACTGGAGAAGGTGAACACTGAAGCTTTCTTT
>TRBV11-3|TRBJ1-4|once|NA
CASSFIGTNEKLFF
TGTGCCAGCAGCTTCATCGGAACTAATGAAAAACTGTTTTTT
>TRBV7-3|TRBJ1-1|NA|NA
CASSPDRKTEAFF
TGTGCCAGCAGCCCTGACAGAAAAACTGAAGCTTTCTTT
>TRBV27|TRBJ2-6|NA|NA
CASSHSSGANVLTF
TGTGCCAGCAGTCATAGCTCTGGGGCCAACGTCCTGACTTTC
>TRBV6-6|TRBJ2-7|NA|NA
CASRNGDSRRTEQYF
TGTGCCAGCAGAAACGGGGACTCCCGGAGGACCGAGCAGTACTTC
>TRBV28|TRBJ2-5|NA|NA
CASSSGLVEETQYF
TGTGCCAGCAGTTCGGGACTCGTCGAAGAGACCCAGTACTTC
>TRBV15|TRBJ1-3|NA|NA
CATSRDRTGVSGNTIYF
TGTGCCACCAGCAGAGATAGAACGGGTGTCTCTGGAAACACCATATATTTT
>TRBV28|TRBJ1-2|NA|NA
CASSLFRQGGGYTF
TGTGCCAGCAGTTTATTTAGGCAGGGTGGGGGCTACACCTTC
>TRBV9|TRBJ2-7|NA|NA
CASSVAQWGPYEQYF
TGTGCCAGCAGCGTAGCCCAGTGGGGGCCCTACGAGCAGTACTTC
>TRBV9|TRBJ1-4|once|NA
CASSVDGLTNEKLFF
TGTGCCAGCAGCGTAGATGGACTGACAAATGAAAAACTGTTTTTT
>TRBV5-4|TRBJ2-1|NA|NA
CASSFQNSVNEQFF
TGTGCCAGCAGCTTTCAAAATAGTGTTAATGAGCAGTTCTTC
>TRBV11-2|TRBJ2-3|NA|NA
CASSLTRGDTDTQYF
TGTGCCAGCAGCTTGACCCGGGGAGACACAGATACGCAGTATTTT
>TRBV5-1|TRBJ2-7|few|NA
CASSNTPYEQYF
TGCGCCAGCTCCAACACCCCCTACGAGCAGTACTTC
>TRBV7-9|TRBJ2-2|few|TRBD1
CASSFRDRGTGELFF
TGTGCCAGCAGCTTCCGGGACAGGGGCACCGGGGAGCTGTTTTTT
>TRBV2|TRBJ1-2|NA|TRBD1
CARRAGTGYDYGYTF
TGTGCCAGAAGGGCCGGGACAGGGTATGACTATGGCTACACCTTC
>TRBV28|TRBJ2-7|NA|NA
CASSTGFSYEQYF
TGTGCCAGCTCGACAGGCTTCTCCTACGAGCAGTACTTC
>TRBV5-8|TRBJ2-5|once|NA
CASSWGRAKGGPETQYF
TGTGCCAGCAGCTGGGGGCGAGCTAAGGGGGGGCCGGAGACCCAGTACTTC
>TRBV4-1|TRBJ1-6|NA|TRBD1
CASSQDRQGAWGGSPLHF
TGCGCCAGCAGCCAAGATCGGCAGGGGGCTTGGGGGGGTTCACCCCTCCACTTT
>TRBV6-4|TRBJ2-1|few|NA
CASSVGAIGGYEQFF
TGTGCCAGCAGTGTTGGGGCTATTGGGGGCTATGAGCAGTTCTTC
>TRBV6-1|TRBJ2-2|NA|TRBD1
CASSETQGALTGELFF
TGTGCCAGCAGCGAAACACAGGGGGCTCTAACCGGGGAGCTGTTTTTT
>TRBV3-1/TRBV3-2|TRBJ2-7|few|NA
CASSHTVYEQYF
TGTGCCAGCAGCCATACAGTCTACGAGCAGTACTTC
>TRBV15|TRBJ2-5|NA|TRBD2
CATSRVGLAGAEKTQYF
TGTGCCACCAGCAGGGTGGGACTAGCGGGAGCTGAGAAGACCCAGTACTTC
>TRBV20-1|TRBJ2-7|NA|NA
CSAARVGEQYF
TGCAGTGCCGCGAGGGTTGGGGAGCAGTACTTC
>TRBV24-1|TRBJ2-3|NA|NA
CATSDPRGSDTQYF
TGTGCCACCAGTGATCCTAGGGGTTCAGATACGCAGTATTTT
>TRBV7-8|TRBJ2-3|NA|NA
CASSLGSSDTDTQYF
TGTGCCAGCAGCTTGGGGTCTAGCGACACAGATACGCAGTATTTT
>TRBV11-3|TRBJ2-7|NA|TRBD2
CASSLDGRAVYEQYF
TGTGCCAGCAGCTTAGACGGGAGGGCCGTATACGAGCAGTACTTC
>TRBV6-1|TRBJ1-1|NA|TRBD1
CASSEAGGQTYEAFF
TGTGCCAGCAGTGAAGCAGGGGGACAGACTTATGAAGCTTTCTTT
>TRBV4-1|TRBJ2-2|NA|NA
CASSLRTANTGELFF
TGCGCCAGCAGCCTCCGGACAGCGAACACCGGGGAGCTGTTTTTT
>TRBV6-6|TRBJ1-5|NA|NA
CASSYGEVRNQPQHF
TGTGCCAGCAGTTACGGGGAGGTTCGGAATCAGCCCCAGCATTTT
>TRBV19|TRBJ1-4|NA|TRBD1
CASRRQGTNEKLFF
TGTGCCAGTAGGAGACAGGGAACTAATGAAAAACTGTTTTTT
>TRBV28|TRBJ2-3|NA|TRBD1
CASSPWTGRTDTQYF
TGTGCCAGCAGCCCTTGGACAGGGCGCACAGATACGCAGTATTTT
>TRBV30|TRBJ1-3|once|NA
CAWSFTGTFSGNTIYF
TGTGCCTGGAGTTTTACAGGGACCTTCTCTGGAAACACCATATATTTT
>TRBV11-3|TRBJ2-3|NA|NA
CASRRSLTSTDTQYF
TGTGCCAGCAGGAGGTCGCTAACTAGCACAGATACGCAGTATTTT
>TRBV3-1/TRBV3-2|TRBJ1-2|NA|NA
CASSPLLEGQGPGYGYTF
TGTGCCAGCAGCCCCCTCCTTGAGGGACAAGGGCCCGGCTATGGCTACACCTTC
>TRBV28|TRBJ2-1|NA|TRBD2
CASSSSGSVNYNEQFF
TGTGCCAGCAGTTCTAGCGGGAGCGTAAACTACAATGAGCAGTTCTTC
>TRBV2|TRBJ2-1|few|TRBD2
CASSETGGLSEQFF
TGTGCCAGCAGTGAGACGGGGGGGCTGAGTGAGCAGTTCTTC
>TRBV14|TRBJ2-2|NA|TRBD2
CASSQDSAGGYTGELFF
TGTGCCAGCAGCCAAGATTCAGCGGGAGGTTACACCGGGGAGCTGTTTTTT
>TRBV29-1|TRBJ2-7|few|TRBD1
CSARGQGAQEQYF
TGCAGCGCCCGGGGACAGGGGGCTCAGGAGCAGTACTTC
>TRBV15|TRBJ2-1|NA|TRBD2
CATSRDGGGNNEQFF
TGTGCCACCAGCAGAGATGGCGGGGGTAACAATGAGCAGTTCTTC
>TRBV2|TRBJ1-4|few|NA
CASSATGLFNEKLFF
TGTGCCAGCAGCGCAACGGGACTGTTTAATGAAAAACTGTTTTTT
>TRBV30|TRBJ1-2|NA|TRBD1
CAWKTGQRINYGYTF
TGTGCCTGGAAGACAGGGCAGCGAATTAACTATGGCTACACCTTC
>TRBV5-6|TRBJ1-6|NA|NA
CASSWGQDNSPLHF
TGTGCCAGCAGCTGGGGCCAGGATAATTCACCCCTCCACTTT
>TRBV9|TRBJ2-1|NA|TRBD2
CASSVASSGNPPGNEQFF
TGTGCCAGCAGCGTAGCGTCTAGCGGGAACCCTCCGGGCAATGAGCAGTTCTTC
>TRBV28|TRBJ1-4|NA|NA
CASSPNPGNEKLFF
TGTGCCAGCAGTCCCAACCCCGGTAATGAAAAACTGTTTTTT
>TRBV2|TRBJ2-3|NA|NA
CASRAAGGQATQYF
TGTGCCAGCAGGGCAGCGGGTGGGCAAGCTACGCAGTATTTT
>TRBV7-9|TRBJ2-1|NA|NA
CASNAGTYSYNEQFF
TGTGCCAGCAACGCCGGGACTTACTCCTACAATGAGCAGTTCTTC
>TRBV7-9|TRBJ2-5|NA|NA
CASSFGETQYF
TGTGCCAGCAGCTTTGGCGAGACCCAGTACTTC
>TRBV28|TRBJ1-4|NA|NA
CASSPIVGVSTNEKLFF
TGTGCCAGCAGTCCTATAGTAGGGGTTTCAACTAATGAAAAACTGTTTTTT
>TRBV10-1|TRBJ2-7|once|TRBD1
CASSEGQGAYEQYF
TGCGCCAGCAGTGAAGGACAGGGGGCTTACGAGCAGTACTTC